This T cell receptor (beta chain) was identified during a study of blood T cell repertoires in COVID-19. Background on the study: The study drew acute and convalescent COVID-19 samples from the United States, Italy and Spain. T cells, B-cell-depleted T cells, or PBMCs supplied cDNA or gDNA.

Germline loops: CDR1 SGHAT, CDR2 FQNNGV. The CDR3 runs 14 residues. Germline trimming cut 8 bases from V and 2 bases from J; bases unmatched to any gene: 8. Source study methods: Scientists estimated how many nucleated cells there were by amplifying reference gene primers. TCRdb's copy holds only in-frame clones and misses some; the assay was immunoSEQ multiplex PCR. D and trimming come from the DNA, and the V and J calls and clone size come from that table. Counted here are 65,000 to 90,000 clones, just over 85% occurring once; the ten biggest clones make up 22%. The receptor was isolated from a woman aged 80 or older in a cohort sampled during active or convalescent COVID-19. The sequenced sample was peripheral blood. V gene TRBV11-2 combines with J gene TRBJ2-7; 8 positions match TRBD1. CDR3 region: CASREGQGAYEQYV. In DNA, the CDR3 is TGTGCCAGCCGAGAAGGACAGGGCGCCTACGAGCAGTACGTC.